The clone carrying this T cell receptor (beta chain) was seen ten or more times. Based on clinical symptoms, serum thyroxine and TRAb, thyroid ultrasound and orbital computed tomography, diagnoses were reached. This record comes from a study of T cells in Graves' hyperthyroidism and ophthalmopathy. Authors of the study amplified TCR beta CDR3 regions from RNA transcripts. Initially, a first-round RT-PCR of the TCR CDR3 employed the HTBI primer set. One entry per CDR3 protein results from TCRdb running MiXCR on the multiplex PCR reads. The sample includes approximately 510,000 distinct CDR3 sequences, 46% of them seen just once. Germline-derived CDR1 and CDR2 are DFQATT and SNEGSKA (reference sequence). The CDR3 length is 12 residues. V lost 4 bases, J lost 2 bases, and 5 bases lay in between.

This TCR came from an adult woman with Graves' disease, either hyperthyroidism or ophthalmopathy (not recorded which). This chain joins TRBV20-1 and TRBJ2-2; no clear D gene. The sequencing input was peripheral blood or thyroid tissue (not recorded which). CDR3 nucleotide sequence: TGCAGTGCTAAAGCAAACACCGGGGAGCTGTTTTTT. Encoded protein: CSAKANTGELFF.